Listed below are T cell receptor beta chains from one sample, sequenced in a study of T-cell memory formation after mild COVID-19. TCRdb called the 5' RACE reads again in MiXCR, with one record for every CDR3 protein. The sample comprises 350,000 to 450,000 distinct CDR3 sequences, around an eighth of which are singletons, and roughly 22% rests with the top ten. Sequencing was carried out using PBMCs or a T cell subset sorted from them (not recorded which). The receptors shown here come from a man younger than 35 who had mild COVID-19 (a few samples of this study predate the infection). Cell type and time point are not known. The CDR3 runs from the conserved cysteine through the conserved F or W. Each record gives: J gene, D gene, clone size, CDR3 length, V gene, CDR3 protein, CDR3 DNA. The D gene is left open where the match is weak. Clone size is stated in some rows and not others, as once, few, many or a class when expanded.

j_call: TRBJ2-5; d_call: NA; clone_size: NA; cdr3_length: 15; v_call: TRBV20-1; cdr3_aa: CSADQGYGGLETQYF; cdr3_nt: TGCAGTGCTGATCAGGGATACGGGGGACTGGAGACCCAGTACTTC
j_call: TRBJ2-7; d_call: TRBD2; clone_size: few; cdr3_length: 15; v_call: TRBV4-2; cdr3_aa: CASSQESSGGYEQYF; cdr3_nt: TGTGCCAGCAGCCAAGAATCTAGCGGGGGCTACGAGCAGTACTTC
j_call: TRBJ1-2; d_call: NA; clone_size: few; cdr3_length: 14; v_call: TRBV27; cdr3_aa: CASSLGQVGYGYTF; cdr3_nt: TGTGCCAGCAGTTTAGGTCAGGTTGGATATGGCTACACCTTC
j_call: TRBJ1-1; d_call: NA; clone_size: NA; cdr3_length: 10; v_call: TRBV12-1; cdr3_aa: CASICTEAFF; cdr3_nt: TGTGCCAGCATATGTACTGAAGCTTTCTTT
j_call: TRBJ2-1; d_call: NA; clone_size: few; cdr3_length: 15; v_call: TRBV3-1; cdr3_aa: CASSQGIPSYNEQFF; cdr3_nt: TGTGCCAGCAGCCAAGGAATCCCCTCCTACAATGAGCAGTTCTTC
j_call: TRBJ2-1; d_call: NA; clone_size: NA; cdr3_length: 16; v_call: TRBV4-3; cdr3_aa: CASSQEWAGSYNEQFF; cdr3_nt: TGCGCCAGCAGCCAAGAATGGGCAGGCTCCTACAATGAGCAGTTCTTC
j_call: TRBJ1-3; d_call: NA; clone_size: few; cdr3_length: 14; v_call: TRBV16; cdr3_aa: CASSQSRSGNTIYF; cdr3_nt: TGTGCCAGCAGCCAATCCCGCTCTGGAAACACCATATATTTT
j_call: TRBJ1-1; d_call: NA; clone_size: NA; cdr3_length: 15; v_call: TRBV7-9; cdr3_aa: CASSSYPATNTEAFF; cdr3_nt: TGTGCCAGCAGCTCCTACCCGGCAACGAACACTGAAGCTTTCTTT
j_call: TRBJ1-1; d_call: NA; clone_size: few; cdr3_length: 14; v_call: TRBV19; cdr3_aa: CASNGGRSHAEAFF; cdr3_nt: TGTGCCAGTAACGGGGGGCGATCACATGCTGAAGCTTTCTTT
j_call: TRBJ1-2; d_call: TRBD1; clone_size: few; cdr3_length: 13; v_call: TRBV5-1; cdr3_aa: CASSRGTGPGYTF; cdr3_nt: TGCGCCAGCAGCCGGGGGACAGGACCTGGCTACACCTTC
j_call: TRBJ1-2; d_call: TRBD1; clone_size: NA; cdr3_length: 15; v_call: TRBV4-3; cdr3_aa: CASSQDSRGQDGYTF; cdr3_nt: TGCGCCAGCAGCCAAGATAGCAGGGGGCAAGATGGCTACACCTTC
j_call: TRBJ2-3; d_call: TRBD2; clone_size: few; cdr3_length: 15; v_call: TRBV5-8; cdr3_aa: CASSFGGSSTDTQYF; cdr3_nt: TGTGCCAGCAGCTTCGGGGGGAGTAGCACAGATACGCAGTATTTT
j_call: TRBJ1-1; d_call: TRBD1; clone_size: many; cdr3_length: 14; v_call: TRBV10-3; cdr3_aa: CAISRGTVNTEAFF; cdr3_nt: TGTGCCATCAGCCGCGGGACAGTGAACACTGAAGCTTTCTTT
j_call: TRBJ1-1; d_call: TRBD1; clone_size: many; cdr3_length: 15; v_call: TRBV4-3; cdr3_aa: CASSWPGQGTTEAFF; cdr3_nt: TGCGCCAGCAGCTGGCCGGGACAGGGGACCACTGAAGCTTTCTTT
j_call: TRBJ2-5; d_call: TRBD2; clone_size: many; cdr3_length: 15; v_call: TRBV5-1; cdr3_aa: CASSLVAGGQETQYF; cdr3_nt: TGTGCCAGCAGTTTAGTAGCGGGGGGGCAAGAGACCCAGTACTTC
j_call: TRBJ1-2; d_call: NA; clone_size: NA; cdr3_length: 14; v_call: TRBV5-1; cdr3_aa: CASSISQGGYGYTF; cdr3_nt: TGCGCCAGCAGCATTTCCCAGGGAGGCTATGGCTACACCTTC
j_call: TRBJ2-7; d_call: TRBD2; clone_size: NA; cdr3_length: 16; v_call: TRBV19; cdr3_aa: CASSIASGGAFDEQYF; cdr3_nt: TGTGCCAGTAGTATAGCGAGCGGGGGGGCTTTCGACGAGCAGTACTTC
j_call: TRBJ1-1; d_call: TRBD1; clone_size: few; cdr3_length: 14; v_call: TRBV20-1; cdr3_aa: CSAAPPGGFSEAFF; cdr3_nt: TGCAGTGCTGCCCCCCCAGGGGGCTTTTCTGAAGCTTTCTTT
j_call: TRBJ2-5; d_call: NA; clone_size: few; cdr3_length: 17; v_call: TRBV2; cdr3_aa: CASSEDGFSGEKDTQYF; cdr3_nt: TGTGCCAGCAGTGAAGATGGGTTCAGCGGTGAGAAAGATACCCAGTACTTC
j_call: TRBJ1-1; d_call: TRBD1; clone_size: few; cdr3_length: 12; v_call: TRBV20-1; cdr3_aa: CSAGDRPAEAFF; cdr3_nt: TGCAGTGCTGGGGACAGGCCCGCCGAGGCTTTCTTT
j_call: TRBJ2-1; d_call: TRBD2; clone_size: few; cdr3_length: 14; v_call: TRBV11-1; cdr3_aa: CASSLVRRGSEQFF; cdr3_nt: TGTGCCAGCAGCTTAGTAAGGCGGGGGAGTGAGCAGTTCTTC
j_call: TRBJ1-3; d_call: NA; clone_size: few; cdr3_length: 15; v_call: TRBV12-5; cdr3_aa: CASGLVLLSGNTIYF; cdr3_nt: TGTGCTAGTGGTTTGGTACTCCTCTCAGGAAACACCATATATTTT
j_call: TRBJ1-1; d_call: TRBD1; clone_size: NA; cdr3_length: 15; v_call: TRBV28; cdr3_aa: CATRYRQGVNTEAFF; cdr3_nt: TGTGCCACCCGATACCGACAGGGGGTGAACACTGAAGCTTTCTTT
j_call: TRBJ2-1; d_call: TRBD1; clone_size: NA; cdr3_length: 17; v_call: TRBV6-2/TRBV6-3; cdr3_aa: CASSSYRRTGGYNEQFF; cdr3_nt: TGTGCCAGCAGTTCCTACCGCAGGACAGGGGGTTACAATGAGCAGTTCTTC
j_call: TRBJ2-2; d_call: TRBD2; clone_size: many; cdr3_length: 13; v_call: TRBV9; cdr3_aa: CASRGGNTGELFF; cdr3_nt: TGTGCCTCCCGCGGGGGGAACACCGGGGAGCTGTTTTTT
j_call: TRBJ2-1; d_call: NA; clone_size: few; cdr3_length: 16; v_call: TRBV3-1; cdr3_aa: CASSPTRRGDYNEQFF; cdr3_nt: TGTGCCAGCAGCCCTACTAGGAGGGGCGATTACAATGAGCAGTTCTTC
j_call: TRBJ2-2; d_call: NA; clone_size: many; cdr3_length: 12; v_call: TRBV7-2; cdr3_aa: CASQLPPGELFF; cdr3_nt: TGTGCCAGCCAACTCCCCCCCGGGGAGCTGTTTTTT
j_call: TRBJ2-7; d_call: NA; clone_size: many; cdr3_length: 14; v_call: TRBV7-2; cdr3_aa: CASSLEKGSYEQYF; cdr3_nt: TGTGCCAGCAGCTTAGAGAAGGGCTCCTACGAGCAGTACTTC
j_call: TRBJ2-1; d_call: TRBD2; clone_size: many; cdr3_length: 16; v_call: TRBV7-9; cdr3_aa: CASSPRGRGGLDEQFF; cdr3_nt: TGTGCCAGCAGCCCTAGGGGTCGGGGGGGCTTGGATGAGCAGTTCTTC
j_call: TRBJ2-7; d_call: NA; clone_size: NA; cdr3_length: 13; v_call: TRBV7-9; cdr3_aa: CASSLEMAYEQYF; cdr3_nt: TGTGCCAGCAGCTTAGAGATGGCCTACGAGCAGTACTTC
j_call: TRBJ2-3; d_call: TRBD2; clone_size: NA; cdr3_length: 16; v_call: TRBV5-1; cdr3_aa: CASSPPGRERTDTQYF; cdr3_nt: TGCGCCAGCAGCCCCCCCGGGAGGGAAAGGACAGATACGCAGTATTTT
j_call: TRBJ1-1; d_call: NA; clone_size: few; cdr3_length: 14; v_call: TRBV20-1; cdr3_aa: CSAIVPYVNTEAFF; cdr3_nt: TGCAGTGCTATCGTCCCCTACGTGAACACTGAAGCTTTCTTT
j_call: TRBJ2-5; d_call: NA; clone_size: NA; cdr3_length: 13; v_call: TRBV10-2; cdr3_aa: CASSGLGGETQYF; cdr3_nt: TGCGCCAGCAGTGGACTCGGCGGAGAGACCCAGTACTTC
j_call: TRBJ2-1; d_call: NA; clone_size: NA; cdr3_length: 13; v_call: TRBV19; cdr3_aa: CASGWGGDDEQFF; cdr3_nt: TGTGCCAGTGGATGGGGCGGGGACGATGAGCAGTTCTTC
j_call: TRBJ1-2; d_call: NA; clone_size: many; cdr3_length: 14; v_call: TRBV12-3/TRBV12-4; cdr3_aa: CASSPGEGLYGYTF; cdr3_nt: TGTGCCAGCAGTCCAGGGGAGGGACTCTATGGCTACACCTTC
j_call: TRBJ2-1; d_call: NA; clone_size: NA; cdr3_length: 14; v_call: TRBV7-9; cdr3_aa: CASSFGLDSTEQFF; cdr3_nt: TGTGCCAGCAGCTTTGGGCTAGACTCTACTGAGCAGTTCTTC